This T cell receptor (beta chain) was identified in a study of identical twins. This clonotype was counted between two and nine times. The antigen is not known. Study results and caveats: Not following the same donors, the study drew its conclusions from cross-sectional statistical analysis. Within cord blood, abundant beta clonotypes carried fewer insertions, but memory repertoires showed no such trend.

V dropped 5 bases and J dropped 2; count of bases not matched to a gene: 7. Per the germline V gene, CDR1 is DFQATT and CDR2 is SNEGSKA (reference sequence). The CDR3 length is 15 residues. One entry per CDR3 protein, called by TCRdb with MiXCR from the 5' RACE reads. Here the sample spans about 220,000 distinct CDR3 sequences, approximately 8.3% being singletons. The same specimen was also included in a second study, on yellow fever vaccine responses in identical twins.

V and J are TRBV20-1 and TRBJ2-5; 11 nucleotides agree with TRBD1. The sequenced material came from memory (CD45RO+) T cells sorted from blood. The TCR originated in a woman in her late teens or twenties in good health. CDR3 region: CSAAPGTGGQETQYF. The CDR3, as DNA: TGCAGTGCTGCTCCCGGGACAGGGGGACAAGAGACCCAGTACTTC.